This TCR beta chain was sequenced in a study of blood T cell repertoires in COVID-19. Whole-study context: Collection of acute and convalescent COVID-19 samples took place in the United States, Italy and Spain. T cells, B-cell-depleted T cells, or PBMCs provided the cDNA or gDNA that served as material.

Per the study methods: Amplification with reference gene primers provided the estimates of nucleated cell counts. TCRdb's copy holds only in-frame clones and misses some; the assay was immunoSEQ multiplex PCR. V and J calls and clone size are given by that table; D and trimming were obtained from the DNA. The table lists approximately 46,000 clones, 75% to 90% of them singletons, with roughly 6.7% in the top ten. CDR1 and CDR2 from the germline V gene are MNHEY and SVGAGI. After removal of 6 bases from V and 3 bases from J, the junction contained 6 bases not matched to a gene. The CDR3 length is 15 residues.

This sequence joins TRBV6-5 and TRBJ1-1; 11 bases map to TRBD1. The clonotype was recovered from a man aged 60 to 75 with acute or convalescent COVID-19. Sequencing was done on a sample of peripheral blood. As DNA, the CDR3 is TGTGCCAGCAGGGACAGGGGGCGAGGGTACACTGAAGCTTTCTTT. This codes for CASRDRGRGYTEAFF.